Following are 17 T cell receptor beta chains from one sample sequenced in a study of blood T cell repertoires in COVID-19. The assay was immunoSEQ multiplex PCR, and TCRdb's table has in-frame clones only and misses some. The sample lists about 99,000 clones, 90% to 95% seen once, with approximately 5.6% in the top ten. The sequenced sample consisted of peripheral blood. These receptors were collected from a human donor in a cohort sampled during active COVID-19.

This clone occurred once. The chain carries TRBV7-8 and TRBJ2-1, with TRBD1 identical over 9 bases. With 3 bases clipped from V and 7 bases from J, the junction kept 4 bases outside the gene matches. Germline V CDR1 and CDR2: SGHVS, FQNEAQ. The CDR3 runs to 14 residues. The CDR3 DNA is TGTGCCAGCAGCTTGGGACAGGGTTGGAATGAGCAGTTCTTC. The encoded protein is CASSLGQGWNEQFF.

This clone was found a few times. The J gene is TRBJ1-1, the V gene TRBV5-4; the D is unclear. The germline CDR1 and CDR2 sequences are SGHNT and YYREEE (reference sequence). CDR3 size: 15 residues. Trimming pared 0 bases from V and 7 bases from J, leaving 16 bases between. The CDR3 nucleotides are TGTGCCAGCAGCTTGGATAGTACGGACTGGGGTGAAGCTTTCTTT. Amino acid sequence: CASSLDSTDWGEAFF.

This clone was observed a few times. V usage is TRBV28 and J usage is TRBJ1-1; 11 bases align to TRBD1. With 6 bases clipped from V and 4 bases from J, the junction kept 4 bases outside the gene matches. Germline V CDR1 and CDR2: MDHEN, SYDVKM. This CDR3 region has 14 residues. CDR3 amino acids: CASSSDRGLTEAFF. The CDR3 coding sequence is TGTGCCAGCAGCTCGGACAGGGGGCTCACTGAAGCTTTCTTT. The variable domain in full, with the rest retrieved from reference TRBV28 and TRBJ1-1, is DVKVTQSSRYLVKRTGEKVFLECVQDMDHENMFWYRQDPGLGLRLIYFSYDVKMKEKGDIPEGYSVSREKKERFSLILESASTNQTSMYLCASSSDRGLTEAFFGQGTRLTVV.

This clone has just one count. CDR3 in DNA: TGTGCCAGCAGTTCGGGACAGGGAACCCTGTTGGGGGCCAACGTCCTGACTTTC. It translates to CASSSGQGTLLGANVLTF. This chain links TRBV28 with TRBJ2-6; 9 bases match TRBD1. Per germline, CDR1 MDHEN and CDR2 SYDVKM. This CDR3 is 18 amino acids long. V shed 4 bases, J shed 4 bases, and the junction held 11 bases outside the gene matches.

The chain carries TRBV9 and TRBJ2-5; 7 bases agree with TRBD2. Germline CDR1 reads SGDLS; CDR2 reads YYNGEE. The CDR3 has 15 amino acids. The junction had 7 bases not matched to a gene; V was cut back by 0 bases and J by 5 bases. The CDR3 DNA reads TGTGCCAGCAGCGTAGCCGGGGGAGGGCGGGAGACCCAGTACTTC. Its protein is CASSVAGGGRETQYF.

The chain employs TRBV7-6 and TRBJ1-1; D is perhaps TRBD1 (5 bases). Trimming left V 4 bases short and J 1 base short, with 13 bases between. The CDR3 runs to 15 residues. Germline V gives CDR1 SGHVS, CDR2 FNYEAQ. CDR3 sequence (DNA): TGTGCCAGCAGCTCAGGGCTGGGTGCGAACACTGAAGCTTTCTTT. Encoded protein: CASSSGLGANTEAFF.

The chain is built from TRBV27 and TRBJ2-1; 11 nucleotides match TRBD2. The germline CDR1 and CDR2 sequences are MNHEY and SMNVEV (reference sequence). This CDR3 is built from 15 residues. The V gene end was trimmed by 2 bases and the J gene end by 8 bases; junction bases not matched to a gene: 5. This CDR3 reads CASSLASGGWDEQFF. CDR3 coding DNA: TGTGCCAGCAGTTTAGCTAGCGGGGGGTGGGATGAGCAGTTCTTC.

The gene calls are TRBV4-3 and TRBJ1-1; D gene ambiguous. The V end was cut by 1 base, the J end by 0 bases, with 9 bases between. Germline CDR1 is LGHNA and CDR2 is YSLEER. The CDR3 covers 15 residues. The CDR3 DNA reads as TGCGCCAGCAGCCAAGTTCAGGCCGTGAACACTGAAGCTTTCTTT. Encoded protein: CASSQVQAVNTEAFF.

This rearrangement joins TRBV3-1 (or the pseudogene TRBV3-2) to TRBJ1-2; D gene ambiguous. CDR1 and CDR2 from the germline V gene are LGHDT and YNNKEL (reference sequence). The CDR3 totals 13 residues. V was trimmed by 5 bases and J by 1 base, leaving 8 bases between them. CDR3 in amino acids: CASSYRVNYGYTF. The CDR3 DNA follows: TGTGCCAGCAGCTACAGAGTTAACTATGGCTACACCTTC.

The chain uses TRBV7-2 and TRBJ2-3; TRBD2 matches 7 bases. Germline CDR1 and CDR2: SGHTA and FQGNSA. The CDR3 consists of 16 residues. The junction had 9 bases not matched to a gene; V was cut back by 0 bases and J by 6 bases. The CDR3 DNA sequence: TGTGCCAGCAGCTTAGCGCGTACTAGCGTGGGGGATACGCAGTATTTT. Translated: CASSLARTSVGDTQYF.

V gene TRBV19 combines with J gene TRBJ2-7, with no clear D. Germline V lookup: CDR1 LNHDA, CDR2 SQIVND (reference sequence). Trimming took 8 bases from V and 3 from J, leaving 14 bases between them. This CDR3 region has 13 residues. CDR3 residues: CASAQFGGYEQYF. The DNA for the CDR3 is TGTGCCAGTGCCCAGTTTGGTGGCTACGAGCAGTACTTC.

V is TRBV6-5 and J is TRBJ2-1; the match to TRBD1 covers 11 bases. The germline V gene encodes CDR1 MNHEY and CDR2 SVGAGI. Trimming removed 6 bases from V and 12 bases from J; junction bases left unmatched: 13. The CDR3 is made up of 15 amino acids. The CDR3 nucleotides read TGTGCCAGCAGCCGGGACAGGGGGAGACCTCGGGGGCAGTTCTTC. Translated, it gives CASSRDRGRPRGQFF.

The chain has TRBV5-1 and TRBJ2-1, with D uncertain. Germline CDR1 and CDR2: SGHRS and YFSETQ. This CDR3 has 12 residues. V was shortened by 2 bases and J by 7 bases, with 7 bases between the two germline ends. The CDR3 region has the DNA TGCGCCAGCAGCTTCGTCGTAAATGAGCAGTTCTTC. Its protein product is CASSFVVNEQFF.

This chain links TRBV4-1 with TRBJ1-1; a weak D match, TRBD1 (5 bases). Looked up from germline, CDR1 is MGHRA and CDR2 is YSYEKL. Trimming removed 3 bases from V and 8 bases from J, with 10 bases in between. The CDR3 has 12 amino acids. CDR3 in DNA: TGCGCCAGCAGCCAGTCAAAGGGGGAAGCTTTCTTT. Translation: CASSQSKGEAFF.

The chain recombines TRBV19 with TRBJ2-7; 9 nucleotides agree with TRBD1. V lost 3 bases, J lost 3 bases, and 6 bases stayed unmatched. CDR3 length equals 15 residues. The germline V gene has CDR1 LNHDA and CDR2 SQIVND (reference sequence). The CDR3 DNA reads TGTGCCAGTAGTATGTTGGGGACAGGGAGCTACGAGCAGTACTTC. Protein product: CASSMLGTGSYEQYF.

The V and J genes are TRBV13 and TRBJ2-7, with a possible D match to TRBD1 (6 bases). CDR1 is PRHDT and CDR2 is FYEKMQ in the germline V gene (reference sequence). The CDR3 has 16 amino acids. Trimming shortened V by 4 bases and J by 5 bases, and 21 bases separated the two germline ends. CDR3 nucleotides: TGTGCCAGCAGCTCCTACACAGGGCCCCCGGCTAACGAGCAGTACTTC. This encodes CASSSYTGPPANEQYF.

The chain joins TRBV5-4 to TRBJ2-5; a weak D match, TRBD2 (5 bases). Germline-derived CDR1 and CDR2 are SGHNT and YYREEE (reference sequence). The CDR3 loop spans 17 amino acids. The ends were cut back, 3 bases at V and 5 bases at J, with 23 bases in the middle. The DNA for the CDR3 is TGTGCCAGCAGCTCGTCCGGAAAGGGAGAGGCCCGTGAGACCCAGTACTTC. It encodes CASSSSGKGEARETQYF.